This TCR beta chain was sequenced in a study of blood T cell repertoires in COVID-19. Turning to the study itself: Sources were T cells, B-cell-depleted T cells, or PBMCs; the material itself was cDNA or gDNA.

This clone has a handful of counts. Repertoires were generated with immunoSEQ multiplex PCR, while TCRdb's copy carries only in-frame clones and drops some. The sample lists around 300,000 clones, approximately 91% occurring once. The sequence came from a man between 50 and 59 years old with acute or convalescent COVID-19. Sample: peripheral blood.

The CDR3 sequence: CASSVGGGLNQPQHF. For the CDR3, the DNA is TGTGCCAGCAGCGTAGGAGGAGGGCTGAATCAGCCCCAGCATTTT. The chain couples TRBV9 to TRBJ1-5; no clear D gene. The CDR3 runs to 15 residues. V lost 0 bases to trimming and J lost 4 bases, with 11 bases between them. Germline V lookup: CDR1 SGDLS, CDR2 YYNGEE.